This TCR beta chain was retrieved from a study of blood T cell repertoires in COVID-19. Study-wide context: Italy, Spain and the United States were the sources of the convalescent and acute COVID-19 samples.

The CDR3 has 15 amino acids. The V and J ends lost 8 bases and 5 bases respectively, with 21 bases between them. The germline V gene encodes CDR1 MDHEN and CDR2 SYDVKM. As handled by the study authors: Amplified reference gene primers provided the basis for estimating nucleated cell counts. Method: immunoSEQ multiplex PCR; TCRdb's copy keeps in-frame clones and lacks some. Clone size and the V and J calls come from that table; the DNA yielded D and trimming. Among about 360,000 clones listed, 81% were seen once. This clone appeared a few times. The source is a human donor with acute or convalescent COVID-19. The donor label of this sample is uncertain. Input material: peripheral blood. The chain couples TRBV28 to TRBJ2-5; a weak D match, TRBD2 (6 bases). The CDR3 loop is CASSIGGRLGETQYF. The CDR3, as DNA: TGTGCCAGCTCTATAGGAGGGAGGTTGGGGGAGACCCAGTACTTC. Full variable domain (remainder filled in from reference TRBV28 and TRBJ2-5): DVKVTQSSRYLVKRTGEKVFLECVQDMDHENMFWYRQDPGLGLRLIYFSYDVKMKEKGDIPEGYSVSREKKERFSLILESASTNQTSMYLCASSIGGRLGETQYFGPGTRLLVL.